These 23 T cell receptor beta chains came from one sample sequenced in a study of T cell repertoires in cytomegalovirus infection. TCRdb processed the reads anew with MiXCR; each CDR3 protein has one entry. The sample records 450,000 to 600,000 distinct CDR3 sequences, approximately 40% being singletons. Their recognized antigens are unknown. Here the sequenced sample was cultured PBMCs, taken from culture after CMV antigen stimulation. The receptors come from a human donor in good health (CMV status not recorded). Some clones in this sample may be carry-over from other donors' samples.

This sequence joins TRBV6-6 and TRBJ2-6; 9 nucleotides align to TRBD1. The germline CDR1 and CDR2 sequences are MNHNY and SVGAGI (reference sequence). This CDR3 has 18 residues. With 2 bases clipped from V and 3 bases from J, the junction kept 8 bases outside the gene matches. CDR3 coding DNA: TGTGCCAGCAGTTACAGACAGGGGGTTGTAGGTGGGGCCAACGTCCTGACTTTC. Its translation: CASSYRQGVVGGANVLTF.

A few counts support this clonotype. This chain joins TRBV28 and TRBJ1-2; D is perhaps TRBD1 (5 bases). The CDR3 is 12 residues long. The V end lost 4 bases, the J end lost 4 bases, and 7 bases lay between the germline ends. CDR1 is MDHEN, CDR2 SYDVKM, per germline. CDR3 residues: CASSWGFYGYTF. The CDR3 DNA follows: TGTGCCAGCAGTTGGGGGTTCTATGGCTACACCTTC.

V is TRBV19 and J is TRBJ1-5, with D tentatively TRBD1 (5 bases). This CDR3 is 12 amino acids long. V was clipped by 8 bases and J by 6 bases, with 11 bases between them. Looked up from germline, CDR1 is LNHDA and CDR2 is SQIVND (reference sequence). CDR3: CASGTLGQPQHF. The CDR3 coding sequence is TGTGCCAGTGGGACCCTGGGTCAGCCCCAGCATTTT.

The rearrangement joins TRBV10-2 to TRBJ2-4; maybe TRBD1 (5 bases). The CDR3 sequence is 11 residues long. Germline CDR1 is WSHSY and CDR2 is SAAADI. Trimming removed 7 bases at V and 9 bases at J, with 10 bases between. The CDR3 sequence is CASKGQGIQYF. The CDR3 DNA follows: TGCGCCAGCAAGGGCCAGGGCATTCAGTACTTC.

This CDR3 reads CASRNLREGPEQYF. In DNA form, the CDR3 reads TGTGCCAGCAGGAATCTGCGGGAGGGCCCCGAGCAGTACTTC. J is TRBJ2-7 and V is TRBV6-2 or TRBV6-3; 9 bases line up with TRBD2. The V segment lost 6 bases and the J segment 6 bases; nucleotides outside the gene matches: 9. The CDR3 contains 14 residues. CDR1 is MNHEY and CDR2 is SVGEGT in the germline V gene.

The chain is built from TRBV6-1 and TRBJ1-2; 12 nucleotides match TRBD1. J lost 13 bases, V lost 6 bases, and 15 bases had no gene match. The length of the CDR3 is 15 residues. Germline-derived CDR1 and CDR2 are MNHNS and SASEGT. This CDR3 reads CASSRGTGGLKDSTF. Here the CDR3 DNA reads TGTGCCAGCAGCCGGGGGACAGGGGGCTTAAAGGATAGCACCTTC.

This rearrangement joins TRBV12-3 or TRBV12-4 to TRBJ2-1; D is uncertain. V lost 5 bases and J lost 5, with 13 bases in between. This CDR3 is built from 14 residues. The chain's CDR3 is CASSARLKNNEQFF. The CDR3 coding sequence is TGTGCCAGCAGTGCCAGACTTAAGAACAATGAGCAGTTCTTC.

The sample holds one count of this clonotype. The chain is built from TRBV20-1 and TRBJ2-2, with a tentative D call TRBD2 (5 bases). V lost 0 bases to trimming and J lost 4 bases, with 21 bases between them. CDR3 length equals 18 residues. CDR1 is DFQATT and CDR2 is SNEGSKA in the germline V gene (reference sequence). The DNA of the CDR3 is TGCAGTGCTAGAGACACACATCGGGGAACTAAAAGCACCGGGGAGCTGTTTTTT. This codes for CSARDTHRGTKSTGELFF.

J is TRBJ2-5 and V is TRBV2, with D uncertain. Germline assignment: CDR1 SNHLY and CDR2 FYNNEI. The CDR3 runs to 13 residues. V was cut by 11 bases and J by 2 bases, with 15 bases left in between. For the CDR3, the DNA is TGTGCCGCAGCGCGTGAGGCGCAAGAGACCCAGTACTTC. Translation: CAAAREAQETQYF. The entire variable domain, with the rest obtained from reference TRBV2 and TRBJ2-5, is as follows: EPEVTQTPSHQVTQMGQEVILRCVPISNHLYFYWYRQILGQKVEFLVSFYNNEISEKSEIFDDQFSVERPDGSNFTLKIRSTKLEDSAMYFCAAAREAQETQYFGPGTRLLVL.

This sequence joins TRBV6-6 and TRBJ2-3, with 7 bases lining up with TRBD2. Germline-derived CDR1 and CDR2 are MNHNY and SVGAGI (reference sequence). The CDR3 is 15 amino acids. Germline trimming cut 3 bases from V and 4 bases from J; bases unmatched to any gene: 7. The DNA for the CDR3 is TGTGCCAGCAGTTATCGGGGGGAAGCCCCAGATACGCAGTATTTT. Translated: CASSYRGEAPDTQYF.

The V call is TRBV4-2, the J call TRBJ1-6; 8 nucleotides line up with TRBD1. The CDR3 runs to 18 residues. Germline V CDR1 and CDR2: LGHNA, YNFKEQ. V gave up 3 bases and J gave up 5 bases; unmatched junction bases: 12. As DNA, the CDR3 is TGTGCCAGCAGCCATCCAAGCCCAGGACAGGGTGATAATTCACCCCTCCACTTT. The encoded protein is CASSHPSPGQGDNSPLHF.

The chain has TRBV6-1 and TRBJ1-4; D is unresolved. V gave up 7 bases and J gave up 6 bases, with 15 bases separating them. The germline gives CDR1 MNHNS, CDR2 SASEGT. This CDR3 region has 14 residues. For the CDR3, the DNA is TGTGCCAGCAACCGGGAGATCATGGATGAAAAACTGTTTTTT. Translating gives CASNREIMDEKLFF.

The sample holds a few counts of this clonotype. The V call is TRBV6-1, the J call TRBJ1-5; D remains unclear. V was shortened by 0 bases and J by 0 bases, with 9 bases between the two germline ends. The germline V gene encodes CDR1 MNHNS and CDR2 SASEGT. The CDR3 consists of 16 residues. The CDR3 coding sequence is TGTGCCAGCAGTGAAGCGGCAGGCTATAGCAATCAGCCCCAGCATTTT. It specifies CASSEAAGYSNQPQHF.

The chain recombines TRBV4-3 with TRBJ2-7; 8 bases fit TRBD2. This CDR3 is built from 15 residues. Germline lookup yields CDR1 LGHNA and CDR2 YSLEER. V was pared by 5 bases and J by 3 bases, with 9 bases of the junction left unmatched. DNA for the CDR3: TGCGCCAGCAGCGCGGAGCGGGGGTTAAGCTACGAGCAGTACTTC. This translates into CASSAERGLSYEQYF.

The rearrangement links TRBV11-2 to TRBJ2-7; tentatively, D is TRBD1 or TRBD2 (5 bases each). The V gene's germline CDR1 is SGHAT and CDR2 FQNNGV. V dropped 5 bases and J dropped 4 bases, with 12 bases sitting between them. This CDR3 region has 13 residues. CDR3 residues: CASSPGREYEQYF. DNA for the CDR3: TGTGCCAGCAGCCCCGGCAGGGAGTACGAGCAGTACTTC.

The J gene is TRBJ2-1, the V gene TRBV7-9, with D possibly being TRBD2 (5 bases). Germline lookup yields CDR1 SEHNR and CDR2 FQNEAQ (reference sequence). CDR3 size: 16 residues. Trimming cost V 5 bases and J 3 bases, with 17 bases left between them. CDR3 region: CASSLIVQADYNEQFF. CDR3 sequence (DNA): TGTGCCAGCAGCCTCATAGTACAAGCGGACTACAATGAGCAGTTCTTC.

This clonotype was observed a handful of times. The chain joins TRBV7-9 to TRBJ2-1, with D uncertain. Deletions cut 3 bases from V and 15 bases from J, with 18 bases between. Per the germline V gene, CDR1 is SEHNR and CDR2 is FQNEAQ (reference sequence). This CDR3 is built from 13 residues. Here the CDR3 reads CASSLLRSAAWFF. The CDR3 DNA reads TGTGCCAGCAGCTTGTTGAGGTCTGCTGCATGGTTCTTC.

CDR3: CASSQSLSVVQGPDTQYF. The DNA of the CDR3 is TGCGCCAGCAGTCAATCGTTAAGTGTTGTTCAGGGTCCAGATACGCAGTATTTT. The chain couples TRBV23-1 to TRBJ2-3, with TRBD1 as a possible D gene (5 bases). TRBV23-1 counts as an open reading frame of uncertain function. This CDR3 comprises 18 residues. V dropped 0 bases and J dropped 4 bases, with 20 bases sitting between them.

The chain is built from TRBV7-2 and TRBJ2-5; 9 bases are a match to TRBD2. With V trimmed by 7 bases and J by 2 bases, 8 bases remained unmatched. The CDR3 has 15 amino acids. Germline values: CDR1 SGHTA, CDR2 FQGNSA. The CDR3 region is CASIPLAGRQETQYF. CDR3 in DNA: TGTGCCAGCATCCCCCTAGCGGGGAGACAAGAGACCCAGTACTTC.

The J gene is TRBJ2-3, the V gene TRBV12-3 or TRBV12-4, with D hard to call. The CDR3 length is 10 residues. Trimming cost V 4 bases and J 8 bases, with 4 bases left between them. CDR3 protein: CASSSSTQYF. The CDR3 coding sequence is TGTGCCAGCAGTTCCAGTACGCAGTATTTT.

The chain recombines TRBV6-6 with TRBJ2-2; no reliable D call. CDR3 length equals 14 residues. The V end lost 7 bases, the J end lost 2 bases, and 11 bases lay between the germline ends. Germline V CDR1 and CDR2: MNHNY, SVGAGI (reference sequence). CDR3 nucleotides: TGTGCCAGCACAAGAAATTTCAACACCGGGGAGCTGTTTTTT. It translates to CASTRNFNTGELFF.

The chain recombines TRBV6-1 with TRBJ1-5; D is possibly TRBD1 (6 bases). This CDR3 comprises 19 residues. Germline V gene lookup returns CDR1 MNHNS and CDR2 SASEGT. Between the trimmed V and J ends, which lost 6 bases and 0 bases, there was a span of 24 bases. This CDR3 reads CASRGFWGLKKISNQPQHF. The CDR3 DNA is TGTGCCAGCAGGGGGTTTTGGGGGCTCAAAAAAATTAGCAATCAGCCCCAGCATTTT.

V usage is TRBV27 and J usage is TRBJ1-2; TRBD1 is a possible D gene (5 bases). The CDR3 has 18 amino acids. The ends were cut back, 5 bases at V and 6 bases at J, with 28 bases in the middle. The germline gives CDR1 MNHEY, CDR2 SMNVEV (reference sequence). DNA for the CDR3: TGTGCCAGCAGTAACCCCGGGCAGGGTTCCCCATCGAAAGATGGCTACACCTTC. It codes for CASSNPGQGSPSKDGYTF.